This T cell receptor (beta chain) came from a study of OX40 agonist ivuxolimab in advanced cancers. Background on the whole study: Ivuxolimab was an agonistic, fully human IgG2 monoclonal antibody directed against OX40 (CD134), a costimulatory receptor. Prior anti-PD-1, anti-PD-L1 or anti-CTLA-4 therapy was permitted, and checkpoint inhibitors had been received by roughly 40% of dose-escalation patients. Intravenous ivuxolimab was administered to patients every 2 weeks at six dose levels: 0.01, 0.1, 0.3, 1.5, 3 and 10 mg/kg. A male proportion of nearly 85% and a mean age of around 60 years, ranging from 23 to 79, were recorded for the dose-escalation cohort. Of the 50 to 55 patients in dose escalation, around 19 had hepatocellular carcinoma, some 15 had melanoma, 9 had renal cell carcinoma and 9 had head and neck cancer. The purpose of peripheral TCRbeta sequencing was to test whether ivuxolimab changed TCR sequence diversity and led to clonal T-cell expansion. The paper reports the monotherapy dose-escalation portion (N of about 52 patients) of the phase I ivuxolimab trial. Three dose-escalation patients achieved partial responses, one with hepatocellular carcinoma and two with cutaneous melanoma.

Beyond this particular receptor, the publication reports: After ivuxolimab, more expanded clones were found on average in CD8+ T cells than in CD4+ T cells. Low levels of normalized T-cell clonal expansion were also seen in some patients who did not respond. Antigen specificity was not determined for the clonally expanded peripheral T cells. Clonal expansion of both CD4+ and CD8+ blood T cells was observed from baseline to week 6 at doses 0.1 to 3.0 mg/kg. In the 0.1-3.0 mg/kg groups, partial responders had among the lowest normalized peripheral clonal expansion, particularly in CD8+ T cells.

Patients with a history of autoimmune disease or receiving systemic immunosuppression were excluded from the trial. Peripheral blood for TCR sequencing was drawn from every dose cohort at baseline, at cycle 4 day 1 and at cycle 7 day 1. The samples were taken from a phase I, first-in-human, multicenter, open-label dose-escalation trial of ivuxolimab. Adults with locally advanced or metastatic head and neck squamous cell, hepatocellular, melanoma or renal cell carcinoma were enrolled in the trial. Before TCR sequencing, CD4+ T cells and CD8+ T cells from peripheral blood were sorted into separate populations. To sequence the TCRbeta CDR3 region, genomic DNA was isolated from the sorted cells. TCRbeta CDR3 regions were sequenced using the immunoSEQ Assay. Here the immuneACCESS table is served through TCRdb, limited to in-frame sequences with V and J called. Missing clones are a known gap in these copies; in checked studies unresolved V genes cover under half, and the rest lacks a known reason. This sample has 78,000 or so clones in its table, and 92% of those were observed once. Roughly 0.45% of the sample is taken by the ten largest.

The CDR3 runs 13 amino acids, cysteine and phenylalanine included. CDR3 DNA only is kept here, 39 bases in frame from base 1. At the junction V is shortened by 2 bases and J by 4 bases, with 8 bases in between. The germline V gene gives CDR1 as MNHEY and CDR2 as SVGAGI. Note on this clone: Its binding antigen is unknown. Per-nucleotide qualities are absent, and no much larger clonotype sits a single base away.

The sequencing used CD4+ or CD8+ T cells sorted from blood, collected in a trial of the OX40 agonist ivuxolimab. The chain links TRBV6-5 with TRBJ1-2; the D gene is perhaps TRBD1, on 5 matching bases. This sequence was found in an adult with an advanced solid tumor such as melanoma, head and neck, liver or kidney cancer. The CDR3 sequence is CASSYDSLYGYTF. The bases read TGTGCCAGCAGTTACGACAGCCTCTATGGCTACACCTTC.